A single T cell receptor (beta chain) is shown here with its context. The target antigen is unknown. This CDR3 comprises 14 residues. V lost 0 bases and J lost 5, with 11 bases in between. Germline CDR1 is SGHRS and CDR2 is YFSETQ. Study observations and caveats: Tumor Tregs overlapped most with tumor, then blood, naive CD4+ cells. Tumor memory CD4+ T cell TCR gene usage was found to cluster with blood and lymph node memory CD4+ cells and with lymph node naive CD4+ cells.

Full-length variable regions came from constant-region reverse primers plus semi-nested Nested Universal Primer A PCR. TCRdb analysed the 5' RACE reads with MiXCR anew, one entry per CDR3 protein. The sample carries approximately 5,000 distinct CDR3 sequences, 52% recorded once. Memory CD4+ cells were defined as CD4+CD45RO+CD25-. The specimen sequenced was memory CD4+ T cells sorted from blood. Subset reported: memory CD4+ T cells, CD4+CD45RO+CD25-. The chain couples TRBV5-1 to TRBJ1-1; D gene ambiguous. The receptor was isolated from a female donor with breast cancer. CDR3: CASSLDFVRTEAFF. The CDR3 coding sequence is TGCGCCAGCAGCTTGGATTTCGTACGGACTGAAGCTTTCTTT.